The subject of this entry is one T cell receptor beta chain. Antigen specificity is unknown. Germline V gives CDR1 SGDLS, CDR2 YYNGEE. Trimming shortened V by 3 bases and J by 6 bases, and 18 bases separated the two germline ends. This CDR3 region has 15 residues. This specimen belongs to a study of identical twins. Study-wide results and limits: Recombination models fit unrelated individuals' TCR alpha sharing but underestimated twins'.

A universal primer site came from template switching; cDNA carried unique molecular identifiers. TCRdb reprocessed the 5' RACE reads via MiXCR and lists one record per CDR3 protein. The table lists about 530,000 distinct CDR3 sequences, approximately 14% of them singletons, with 0.44% in the top ten. Healthy Caucasians, and only they, were the donors. This sample also belongs to another study, concerning yellow fever vaccine responses in identical twins.

Sample: CD4+ T cells sorted from blood. The chain has TRBV9 and TRBJ1-1, with a possible D match to TRBD1 (6 bases). This TCR was recovered from a woman aged 18-30 years in good health. This CDR3 is CASSAGDMVQSEAFF. The CDR3 region has the DNA TGTGCCAGCAGCGCAGGGGACATGGTTCAATCTGAAGCTTTCTTT.